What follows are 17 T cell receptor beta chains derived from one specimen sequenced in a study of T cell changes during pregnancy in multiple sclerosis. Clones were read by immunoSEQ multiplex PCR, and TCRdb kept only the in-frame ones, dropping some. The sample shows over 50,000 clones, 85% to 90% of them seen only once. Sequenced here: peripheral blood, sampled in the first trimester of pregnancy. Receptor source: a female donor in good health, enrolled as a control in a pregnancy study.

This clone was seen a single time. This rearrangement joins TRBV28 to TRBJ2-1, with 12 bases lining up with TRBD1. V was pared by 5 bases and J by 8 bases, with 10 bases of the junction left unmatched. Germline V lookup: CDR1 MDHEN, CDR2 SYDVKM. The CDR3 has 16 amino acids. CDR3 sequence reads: CASSTKRDRGRDEQFF. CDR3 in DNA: TGTGCCAGCAGTACAAAAAGGGACAGGGGGCGGGATGAGCAGTTCTTC.

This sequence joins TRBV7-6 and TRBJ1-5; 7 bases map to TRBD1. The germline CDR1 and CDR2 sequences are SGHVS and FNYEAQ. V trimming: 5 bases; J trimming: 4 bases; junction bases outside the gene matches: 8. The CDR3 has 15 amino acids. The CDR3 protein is CASSRTGDLNQPQHF. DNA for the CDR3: TGTGCCAGCAGCCGAACAGGGGATTTAAATCAGCCCCAGCATTTT.

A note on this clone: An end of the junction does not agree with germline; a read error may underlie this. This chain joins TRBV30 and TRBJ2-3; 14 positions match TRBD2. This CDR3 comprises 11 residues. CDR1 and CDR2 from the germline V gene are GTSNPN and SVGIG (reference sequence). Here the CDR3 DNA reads TGTGCCTGGAGTGGGGGGACTAGCGGGAGTTTT. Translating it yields CAWSGGTSGSF.

The CDR3 region is CASSSTTGDYGYTF. The CDR3 nucleotides are TGTGCCAGCAGCTCGACAACAGGGGACTATGGCTACACCTTC. The rearrangement joins TRBV11-2 to TRBJ1-2, with TRBD1 matching over 7 bases. In germline, CDR1 is SGHAT, CDR2 FQNNGV. Germline trimming cut 4 bases from V and 3 bases from J; bases unmatched to any gene: 5. The CDR3 runs to 14 residues.

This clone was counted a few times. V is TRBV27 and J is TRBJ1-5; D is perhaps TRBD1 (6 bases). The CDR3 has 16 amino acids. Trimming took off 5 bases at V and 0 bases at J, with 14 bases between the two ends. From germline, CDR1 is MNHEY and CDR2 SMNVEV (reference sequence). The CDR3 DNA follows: TGTGCCAGCAGTCCAGACACAGGGTATAGCAATCAGCCCCAGCATTTT. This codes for CASSPDTGYSNQPQHF.

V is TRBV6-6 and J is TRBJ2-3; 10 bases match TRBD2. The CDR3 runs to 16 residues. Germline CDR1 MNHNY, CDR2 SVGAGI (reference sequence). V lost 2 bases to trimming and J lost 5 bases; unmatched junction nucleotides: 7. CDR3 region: CASSYASGGGRDTQYF. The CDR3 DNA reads TGTGCCAGCAGTTACGCTAGCGGGGGTGGCAGAGATACGCAGTATTTT.

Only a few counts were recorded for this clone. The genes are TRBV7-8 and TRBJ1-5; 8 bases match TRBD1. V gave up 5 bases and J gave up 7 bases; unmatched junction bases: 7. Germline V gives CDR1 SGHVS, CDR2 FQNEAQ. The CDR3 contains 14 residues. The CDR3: CASSIDRGGQPQHF. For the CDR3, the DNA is TGTGCCAGCAGCATCGACAGGGGTGGCCAGCCCCAGCATTTT.

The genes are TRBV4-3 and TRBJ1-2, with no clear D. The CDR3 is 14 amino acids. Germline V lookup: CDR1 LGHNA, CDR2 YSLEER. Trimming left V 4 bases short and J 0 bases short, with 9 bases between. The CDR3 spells CASSLQASNYGYTF. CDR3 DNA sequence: TGCGCCAGCAGCCTCCAGGCATCTAACTATGGCTACACCTTC.

The CDR3: CAWSVVGGEEFF. In DNA, the CDR3 is TGTGCCTGGAGTGTAGTCGGGGGGGAGGAGTTCTTC. The chain recombines TRBV30 with TRBJ2-1; 8 nucleotides line up with TRBD2. Germline CDR1 is GTSNPN and CDR2 is SVGIG (reference sequence). The CDR3 runs to 12 residues. V trimming: 0 bases; J trimming: 14 bases; junction bases outside the gene matches: 6.

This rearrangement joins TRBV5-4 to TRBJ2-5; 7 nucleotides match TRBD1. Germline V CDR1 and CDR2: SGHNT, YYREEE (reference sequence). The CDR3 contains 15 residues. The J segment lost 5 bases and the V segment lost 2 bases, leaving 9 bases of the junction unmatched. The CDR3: CASSFGQVTWETQYF. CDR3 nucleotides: TGTGCCAGCAGCTTCGGACAGGTGACTTGGGAGACCCAGTACTTC.

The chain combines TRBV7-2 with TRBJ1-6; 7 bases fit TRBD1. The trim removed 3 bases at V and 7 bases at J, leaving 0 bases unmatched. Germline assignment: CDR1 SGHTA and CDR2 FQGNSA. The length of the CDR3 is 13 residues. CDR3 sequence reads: CASSLDRNSPLHF. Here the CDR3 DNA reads TGTGCCAGCAGCTTGGACAGGAATTCACCCCTCCACTTT.

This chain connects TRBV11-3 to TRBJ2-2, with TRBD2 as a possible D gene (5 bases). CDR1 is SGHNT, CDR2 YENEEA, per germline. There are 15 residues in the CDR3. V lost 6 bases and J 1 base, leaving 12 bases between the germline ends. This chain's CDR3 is CASSSGGRNTGELFF. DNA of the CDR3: TGTGCCAGCAGTTCCGGTGGGAGGAACACCGGGGAGCTGTTTTTT.

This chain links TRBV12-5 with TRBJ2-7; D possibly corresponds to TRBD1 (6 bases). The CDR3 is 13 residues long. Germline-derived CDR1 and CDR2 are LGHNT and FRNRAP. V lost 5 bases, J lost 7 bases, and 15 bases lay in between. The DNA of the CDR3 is TGTGCTAGTGGTCCCTCGGGACAAACGGAGCAGTACTTC. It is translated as CASGPSGQTEQYF.

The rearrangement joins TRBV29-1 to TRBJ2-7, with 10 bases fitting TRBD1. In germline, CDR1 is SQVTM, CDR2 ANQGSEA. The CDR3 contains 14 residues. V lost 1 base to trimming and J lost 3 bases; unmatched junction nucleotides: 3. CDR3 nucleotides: TGCAGCGTTGAAGGGACAGGGGGTTACTACGAGCAGTACTTC. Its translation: CSVEGTGGYYEQYF.

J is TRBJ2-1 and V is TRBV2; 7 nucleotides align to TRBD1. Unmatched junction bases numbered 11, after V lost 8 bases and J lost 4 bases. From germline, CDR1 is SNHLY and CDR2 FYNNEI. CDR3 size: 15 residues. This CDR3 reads CASLGPGQPYNEQFF. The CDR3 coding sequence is TGTGCCAGCTTAGGTCCGGGACAGCCTTACAATGAGCAGTTCTTC.

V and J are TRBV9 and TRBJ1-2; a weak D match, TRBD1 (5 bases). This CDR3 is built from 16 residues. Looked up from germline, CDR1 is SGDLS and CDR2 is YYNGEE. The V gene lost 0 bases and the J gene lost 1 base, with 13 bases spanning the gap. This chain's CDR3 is CASSVDPGTGNYGYTF. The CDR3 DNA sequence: TGTGCCAGCAGCGTAGATCCCGGGACTGGTAACTATGGCTACACCTTC. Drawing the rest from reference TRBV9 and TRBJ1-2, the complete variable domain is DSGVTQTPKHLITATGQRVTLRCSPRSGDLSVYWYQQSLDQGLQFLIQYYNGEERAKGNILERFSAQQFPDLHSELNLSSLELGDSALYFCASSVDPGTGNYGYTFGSGTRLTVV.

DNA of the CDR3: TGTGCCTGGAGTCCGGGATACTACGAGCAGTACTTC. Encoded protein: CAWSPGYYEQYF. J is TRBJ2-7 and V is TRBV30, with a tentative D call TRBD2 (5 bases). V was trimmed by 2 bases and J by 3 bases, leaving 8 bases between them. Germline V gene sequence: CDR1 GTSNPN, CDR2 SVGIG (reference sequence). CDR3 length: 12 residues.